This T cell receptor beta chain stems from a study of blood T cell repertoires in COVID-19. CDR1 and CDR2 (germline): SGHTA, FQGNSA. This CDR3 region has 14 residues. Trimming took 4 bases from V and 7 from J, leaving 11 bases between them. The method was immunoSEQ multiplex PCR; TCRdb's version includes in-frame clones alone and lacks a portion of them. The table lists a few hundred thousand clones, around 87% of them singletons, with under 1.5% in the top ten. The study recruited people aged about 18 to 95 years across around 24 US areas. The source material was PBMCs or T cells enriched from blood (not recorded which). The genes are TRBV7-2 and TRBJ1-6; a weak D match, TRBD1 (5 bases). The TCR originated in a young man who had recovered from COVID-19. The CDR3 loop reads CASSSQGVNSPLHF. CDR3 DNA sequence: TGTGCCAGCAGCTCCCAGGGTGTCAATTCACCCCTCCACTTT.